The rows below give T cell receptor beta chains drawn from one sample of a study of T-cell memory formation after mild COVID-19. TCRdb reprocessed the 5' RACE reads via MiXCR and lists one record per CDR3 protein. Here the sample spans about 400,000 distinct CDR3 sequences, more than 15% being singletons. Sequencing used PBMCs or a T cell subset sorted from them (not recorded which). The source is a young man who had mild COVID-19 (a few samples of this study predate the infection). Cell type and time point are not known. The CDR3 runs from the conserved cysteine through the conserved F or W. The order of the fields is D gene, J gene, V gene, clone size, CDR3 DNA, CDR3 protein. A D gene is named only where the DNA matches it firmly. Clone size, where shown, is once, few, many, or a class for clones that have expanded.

.,TRBJ2-5,TRBV5-1,few,TGCGCCAGCAGCTTGGAGTGGGGCAGGGGAAGTGAGACCCAGTACTTC,CASSLEWGRGSETQYF
.,TRBJ2-1,TRBV9,.,TGTGCCAGCAGCGTAGAGACGGACGAGCAGTTCTTC,CASSVETDEQFF
.,TRBJ1-1,TRBV20-1,few,TGCAGTGCCAATGGCCGTAGGAGGGCTACTGAAGCTTTCTTT,CSANGRRRATEAFF
.,TRBJ2-2,TRBV7-9,.,TGTGCCAGATTGAGGGGTCCCCTCACCGGGGAGCTGTTTTTT,CARLRGPLTGELFF
TRBD1,TRBJ2-1,TRBV30,few,TGTGCCTGTGCGGGGACAGGGATTTACATGCAGTTCTTC,CACAGTGIYMQFF
.,TRBJ2-4,TRBV5-1,many,TGCGCCAGCAGCCCACTTGGGACGGAGCCCGGGTTTCAGTACTTC,CASSPLGTEPGFQYF
TRBD2,TRBJ2-7,TRBV5-1,few,TGCGCCAGCAGCTTGGCTAGCGGGGGGCCCTACGAGCAGTACTTC,CASSLASGGPYEQYF
.,TRBJ2-4,TRBV6-2/TRBV6-3,.,TGTGCCAGCAGTTACCGTTCAGTTCGATTACTAGCCAAAAACATTCAGTACTTC,CASSYRSVRLLAKNIQYF
.,TRBJ2-7,TRBV7-6,few,TGTGCCAGCAGTCTAGAGCCCGGGACGGCGGACTCCTACGAGCAGTACTTC,CASSLEPGTADSYEQYF
TRBD2,TRBJ2-7,TRBV30,many,TGTGCCTGGAGTAGTGGCAGCGGGACCTACTACGAGCAGTACTTC,CAWSSGSGTYYEQYF
TRBD1,TRBJ1-3,TRBV5-6,.,TGTGCCAGCAGTCCCGACAGGGGATCCGGAAACACCATATATTTT,CASSPDRGSGNTIYF
.,TRBJ2-3,TRBV5-1,many,TGCGCCAGCAGCGGCTCTAGCACAGATACGCAGTATTTT,CASSGSSTDTQYF
.,TRBJ2-1,TRBV24-1,.,TGTGCCACCAGTGATTCGGGCTCCTACAATGAGCAGTTCTTC,CATSDSGSYNEQFF
.,TRBJ2-2,TRBV24-1,.,TGTGCCACCATTCGGAACACCGGGGAGCTGTTTTTT,CATIRNTGELFF
.,TRBJ2-4,TRBV20-1,many,TGCAGTGCTCCGGAGGTAGCCAAAAACATTCAGTACTTC,CSAPEVAKNIQYF
.,TRBJ1-2,TRBV20-1,.,TGCAGTGCTAGACAGGGGCCTGGCTATGGCTACACCTTC,CSARQGPGYGYTF
.,TRBJ2-5,TRBV7-9,few,TGTGCCAGCAGCTTAGCGCGAGCTTCTAGCGAAAGTGGAGAGACCCAGTACTTC,CASSLARASSESGETQYF
.,TRBJ2-1,TRBV20-1,many,TGCAGTGCCCAGGAAACGTTTTCTCGGACATTGAACAATGAGCAGTTCTTC,CSAQETFSRTLNNEQFF
.,TRBJ2-5,TRBV5-5,few,TGTGCCAGCAGCTTAGTGGATTTGGCAGGGGAGACCCAGTACTTC,CASSLVDLAGETQYF
TRBD1,TRBJ1-1,TRBV5-6,.,TGTGCCAGCGACCGGGACAGGGGGAACACTGAAGCTTTCTTT,CASDRDRGNTEAFF
.,TRBJ1-5,TRBV15,.,TGTGCCACCAGCAGAGATGGGTCCATAAGCAATCAGCCCCAGCATTTT,CATSRDGSISNQPQHF
.,TRBJ1-1,TRBV5-1,many,TGCGCCAGCAGCTTCGAGGGCAAGGACACTGAAGCTTTCTTT,CASSFEGKDTEAFF
TRBD2,TRBJ2-5,TRBV10-2,.,TGCGCCAGCAGGGATAGCGGGGGCCAAGAGACCCAGTACTTC,CASRDSGGQETQYF
.,TRBJ2-1,TRBV27,few,TGTGCCAGCAGTTTATTGGGCAGGGAGCAGTTCTTC,CASSLLGREQFF
TRBD2,TRBJ2-1,TRBV10-1,.,TGCGCCACCGACTACCCTAGCGGGGGGAAGTGGGAGCAGTTCTTC,CATDYPSGGKWEQFF
.,TRBJ1-6,TRBV19,.,TGTGCCAGTAGTATAATGGGTGATAATTCACCCCTCCACTTT,CASSIMGDNSPLHF
.,TRBJ2-1,TRBV4-1,few,TGCGCCAGCAGCCCATTGGGGGCTAGCGGCAATGAGCAGTTCTTC,CASSPLGASGNEQFF
TRBD1,TRBJ1-1,TRBV9,few,TGTGCCAGCAGCGGACAGGGGGCCATGAACACTGAAGCTTTCTTT,CASSGQGAMNTEAFF
TRBD1,TRBJ1-1,TRBV5-1,.,TGCGCCAGCACCGGACCAGGGGGCACTGAAGCTTTCTTT,CASTGPGGTEAFF
.,TRBJ2-4,TRBV3-1,.,TGTGCCAGCAGCTTCCCCTCGAACATTCAGTACTTC,CASSFPSNIQYF
.,TRBJ2-2,TRBV2,few,TGTGCCAGCAGATCGACGGACGGAGGCATCGGGGAGCTGTTTTTT,CASRSTDGGIGELFF
.,TRBJ2-5,TRBV7-3,many,TGTGCCAGCAGCCAGGATCCGGGAGAGACCCAGTACTTC,CASSQDPGETQYF
.,TRBJ1-2,TRBV5-6,few,TGTGCCAGCAACCAATTTGATTACTCAGTGGATGGCTACACCTTC,CASNQFDYSVDGYTF
.,TRBJ1-1,TRBV3-1,few,TGTGCCAGCAGCCAAGAGGGCCTGAGTCACACTGAAGCTTTCTTT,CASSQEGLSHTEAFF
.,TRBJ2-3,TRBV7-8,few,TGTGCCAGCAGCTTTGGGAACACAGATACGCAGTATTTT,CASSFGNTDTQYF
.,TRBJ2-4,TRBV6-2/TRBV6-3,.,TGTGCCAGCAGTTTATACCAGGCGGGCAAAAACATTCAGTACTTC,CASSLYQAGKNIQYF
.,TRBJ1-4,TRBV5-1,once,TGCGCCAGCAGCCAACAGACAGCCCCTAATGAAAAACTGTTTTTT,CASSQQTAPNEKLFF
.,TRBJ1-2,TRBV7-9,.,TGTGCCAGCAGCTTAGAGAGAGGGCGCTACACCTTC,CASSLERGRYTF
.,TRBJ2-1,TRBV12-3/TRBV12-4,.,TGTGCCAGCAGTTTACCGCAGGAAGGGGTCAATGAGCAGTTCTTC,CASSLPQEGVNEQFF
TRBD1,TRBJ2-1,TRBV6-2/TRBV6-3,.,TGTGCCAGCAGGCGTCGACCGGGACAGGGAAACAATGAGCAGTTCTTC,CASRRRPGQGNNEQFF
TRBD1,TRBJ1-2,TRBV3-1,few,TGTGCCAGCAGCCAAGGACAGGGGGCTTCCTATGGCTACACCTTC,CASSQGQGASYGYTF
.,TRBJ2-7,TRBV5-1,few,TGCGCCAGCAGCTTGGCCCCAGGGAACGAGCAGTACTTC,CASSLAPGNEQYF
.,TRBJ1-1,TRBV6-6,.,TGTGCCAGCAATACCCCGGGGAGCGAAGCTTTCTTT,CASNTPGSEAFF